This T cell receptor beta chain was captured by sequencing in a study of T-cell reconstitution after alpha-beta-depleted transplantation in children. In its sample, this clonotype was seen many times. Trimming removed 6 bases at V and 0 bases at J, with 3 bases between. This CDR3 is built from 12 residues. The TCRbeta library incorporated unique molecular identifiers. TCRdb independently ran MiXCR on the PCR reads; one entry per CDR3 protein. Here the sample spans around 200,000 distinct CDR3 sequences, about 9.5% being singletons. This TCR came from a human donor who donated a stem cell graft to a child with acute lymphoblastic leukemia. The chain carries TRBV12-3 or TRBV12-4 and TRBJ1-5; D is undetermined. Material: PBMCs from the stem cell graft donor, obtained from the stem cell graft. The CDR3 region has the DNA TGTGCCAGCAGACATAGCAATCAGCCCCAGCATTTT. It yields the protein CASRHSNQPQHF.